One sample yielded the 22 T cell receptor beta chains listed below, sequenced in a study of metastatic and nonmetastatic thyroid tumors. Not a single patient had been given any form of treatment at any point before undergoing thyroid surgery. Through MiXCR, TCRdb re-clonotyped the PCR reads. Among over 20,000 clones listed, about 25% were seen once. The source material was blood. The source of these receptors is a female donor with papillary thyroid cancer or a benign thyroid nodule (not recorded which). Some clones in this sample may be carry-over from other donors' samples.

This clone was seen repeatedly, ten times or more. The chain has TRBV6-2 or TRBV6-3 and TRBJ1-1; possible D gene TRBD1, 5 bases. The germline gives CDR1 MNHEY, CDR2 SVGEGT. The CDR3 spans 13 residues. Between the trimmed V and J ends, which lost 4 bases and 5 bases, there was a span of 11 bases. CDR3 sequence (DNA): TGTGCCAGCAGTTCCAGGGTGGGAACTGAAGCTTTCTTT. Its translation: CASSSRVGTEAFF.

A remark on this clone: Germline and junction disagree at one end, which may indicate a read error. The chain couples TRBV4-2 to TRBJ2-1, with D maybe TRBD2 (7 bases). This CDR3 has 15 residues. Per germline, CDR1 LGHNA and CDR2 YNFKEQ. CDR3 protein: CASSQIGGRACEQFF. CDR3 bases: TGTGCAAGCAGCCAGATAGGGGGGAGGGCCTGTGAGCAGTTCTTC.

This clone came up many times. This chain uses TRBV7-6 with TRBJ2-5; D remains ambiguous. The germline CDR1 and CDR2 sequences are SGHVS and FNYEAQ. V was cut by 2 bases and J by 2 bases, with 27 bases left in between. The CDR3 has 20 amino acids. CDR3 DNA: TGTGCCAGCAGCTTATTAGGCACCACGGATTTCCTTATTTATCAAGAGACCCAGTACTTC. Translation: CASSLLGTTDFLIYQETQYF.

This clone rates as medium-sized (0.01 to 0.1%). The chain couples TRBV19 to TRBJ1-5; no reliable D call. The CDR3 has 14 residues. Between the trimmed V and J ends, which lost 1 base and 5 bases, there was a span of 9 bases. Germline loops: CDR1 LNHDA, CDR2 SQIVND (reference sequence). In DNA, the CDR3 is TGTGCCAGTAGTATAGGGTGGGTTGATCAGCCCCAGCATTTT. Its translation is CASSIGWVDQPQHF. Complete variable domain (other parts from reference TRBV19 and TRBJ1-5): DGGITQSPKYLFRKEGQNVTLSCEQNLNHDAMYWYRQDPGQGLRLIYYSQIVNDFQKGDIAEGYSVSREKKESFPLTVTSAQKNPTAFYLCASSIGWVDQPQHFGDGTRLSIL.

This clone was counted between two and nine times. The gene calls are TRBV12-3 or TRBV12-4 and TRBJ2-7, with D perhaps TRBD2 (5 bases). V lost 3 bases and J lost 3, with 18 bases in between. The CDR3 spans 16 residues. The CDR3 DNA reads TGTGCCAGCAGTTTTTCCGGGGAGATCCTCCTCTACGAGCAGTACTTC. Translating it yields CASSFSGEILLYEQYF.

This clone showed up many times. The V call is TRBV7-2, the J call TRBJ1-1; 9 nucleotides align to TRBD1. With 5 bases clipped from V and 4 bases from J, the junction kept 5 bases outside the gene matches. Germline assignment: CDR1 SGHTA and CDR2 FQGNSA. The CDR3 runs to 14 residues. CDR3 nucleotides: TGTGCCAGCAGCCTGGGACAGGGTCTCACTGAAGCTTTCTTT. It translates to CASSLGQGLTEAFF.

This clone is labeled medium-sized. The J gene is TRBJ2-7, the V gene TRBV7-2; 7 bases are a match to TRBD1. V trimming: 4 bases; J trimming: 2 bases; junction bases outside the gene matches: 8. CDR1 is SGHTA and CDR2 is FQGNSA in the germline V gene. This CDR3 is 15 amino acids long. The CDR3 coding sequence is TGTGCCAGCAGCTCATATGTGGGACAGACCTACGAGCAGTACTTC. The encoded protein is CASSSYVGQTYEQYF. Supplemented by reference TRBV7-2 and TRBJ2-7, the full variable domain reads GAGVSQSPSNKVTEKGKDVELRCDPISGHTALYWYRQSLGQGLEFLIYFQGNSAPDKSGLPSDRFSAERTGGSVSTLTIQRTQQEDSAVYLCASSSYVGQTYEQYFGPGTRLTVT.

Many counts were recorded for this clone. V and J are TRBV28 and TRBJ2-1; perhaps TRBD2 as D (7 bases). The germline V and J ends were trimmed by 5 bases and 8 bases, with 25 bases remaining between them. Germline assignment: CDR1 MDHEN and CDR2 SYDVKM. The CDR3 contains 17 residues. DNA of the CDR3: TGTGCCAGCAGTCCCATCGGTAGGGGGGGGGGGTTGGATGAGCAGTTCTTC. Protein product: CASSPIGRGGGLDEQFF.

V gene TRBV5-1 combines with J gene TRBJ2-1; the D call may be TRBD1 or TRBD2 (6 bases each). The CDR3 runs 16 residues. The V gene's germline CDR1 is SGHRS and CDR2 YFSETQ. V lost 4 bases and J lost 5, with 19 bases in between. This chain's CDR3 is CASSTKGGMIDNEQFF. CDR3 coding DNA: TGCGCCAGCAGCACAAAAGGGGGGATGATTGACAATGAGCAGTTCTTC.

This clone showed up many times. V gene TRBV10-1 combines with J gene TRBJ1-2; D call uncertain. V lost 2 bases and J lost 8, with 9 bases in between. CDR1 is WNHNN, CDR2 SYGVQD, per germline (reference sequence). CDR3 length: 12 amino acids. The CDR3 region is CASSEPGQGYTF. In nucleotides, the CDR3 is TGCGCCAGCAGTGAGCCAGGTCAAGGCTACACCTTC.

The chain recombines TRBV19 with TRBJ1-5; TRBD1 is a possible D gene (5 bases). The germline gives CDR1 LNHDA, CDR2 SQIVND (reference sequence). There are 17 residues in the CDR3. Trimming took 4 bases from V and 1 from J, leaving 17 bases between them. The CDR3 loop reads CASSRTGGYTSNQPQHF. The DNA for the CDR3 is TGTGCCAGTAGTAGGACCGGGGGGTATACGAGCAATCAGCCCCAGCATTTT.

V is TRBV19 and J is TRBJ2-5; possibly TRBD2 for D (5 bases). The germline V and J ends were trimmed by 5 bases and 4 bases, with 20 bases remaining between them. The germline CDR1 and CDR2 sequences are LNHDA and SQIVND (reference sequence). CDR3 length equals 16 residues. The CDR3 protein is CASSPQSGSGAETQYF. In DNA, the CDR3 is TGTGCCAGTAGTCCCCAGTCGGGGTCAGGTGCAGAGACCCAGTACTTC.

By sample fraction, this clone is medium-sized (0.01 to 0.1%). The gene calls are TRBV20-1 and TRBJ2-7; the D is unclear. CDR1 and CDR2 (germline): DFQATT, SNEGSKA (reference sequence). The CDR3 contains 15 residues. Deletions cut 0 bases from V and 1 base from J, with 13 bases between. The CDR3 spells CSARDQRRMSYEQYF. For the CDR3, the DNA is TGCAGTGCTAGAGATCAACGGCGGATGTCCTACGAGCAGTACTTC.

In this sample, this clone is medium-sized (0.01 to 0.1%). The chain has TRBV5-1 and TRBJ1-2; possibly TRBD1 for D (6 bases). There are 15 residues in the CDR3. V was cut by 5 bases and J by 0 bases, with 14 bases left in between. Germline CDR1 and CDR2: SGHRS and YFSETQ. The CDR3 loop reads CASRPDRGTNYGYTF. For the CDR3, the DNA is TGCGCCAGCAGACCGGACAGAGGAACTAACTATGGCTACACCTTC.

This clone has just a few counts. The genes are TRBV6-1 and TRBJ2-3, with 11 nucleotides matching TRBD2. This CDR3 is built from 16 residues. From germline, CDR1 is MNHNS and CDR2 SASEGT. V lost 5 bases and J lost 3; bases outside the gene matches: 7. CDR3 residues: CASSTGTSGRTDTQYF. The CDR3 DNA reads TGTGCCAGCAGTACCGGTACTAGCGGGAGAACAGATACGCAGTATTTT.

This clone was seen at least ten times. The V call is TRBV29-1, the J call TRBJ2-5, with TRBD1 matching over 10 bases. V shed 6 bases and J 0 bases; nucleotides not matched to a gene: 4. The CDR3 length is 14 residues. Germline V CDR1 and CDR2: SQVTM, ANQGSEA. CDR3 bases: TGCAGCGTGAGGACAGGGGGGTACCAAGAGACCCAGTACTTC. This gives the protein CSVRTGGYQETQYF.

This clone occurred many times. The gene calls are TRBV10-3 and TRBJ2-7, with D maybe TRBD2 (5 bases). V gave up 2 bases and J gave up 3 bases, with 14 bases separating them. Germline V gene data show CDR1 as ENHRY and CDR2 as SYGVKD. The CDR3 sequence is 15 residues long. The DNA for the CDR3 is TGTGCCATCAGTGAGGTGGGTAGCGAACGCTACGAGCAGTACTTC. Its protein is CAISEVGSERYEQYF.

This clone was seen more than once but under ten times. The junction shows a germline mismatch at one end, possibly a read error. This chain joins TRBV2 and TRBJ1-2, with unresolved D. Germline V gene lookup returns CDR1 SNHLY and CDR2 FYNNEI. This CDR3 is 11 amino acids long. The CDR3, as DNA: TGTGCCATCAGTGATGGCGTGGGCTACACCTTC. Its protein is CAISDGVGYTF.

This clone was counted ten times or more. The chain is built from TRBV4-1 and TRBJ2-7, with TRBD2 matching 11 bases. Germline V gives CDR1 MGHRA, CDR2 YSYEKL. Trimming removed 2 bases from V and 0 bases from J; junction bases left unmatched: 0. The CDR3 is 15 amino acids. The CDR3 coding sequence is TGCGCCAGCAGCCAAACTAGCGGGGGCTCCTACGAGCAGTACTTC. Protein: CASSQTSGGSYEQYF.

Written as DNA, the CDR3 is TGTGCCTGGAGTGCTAGAGCGGGGTTCTACGAGCAGTACTTC. Translated: CAWSARAGFYEQYF. This rearrangement joins TRBV30 to TRBJ2-7; the match to TRBD2 covers 7 bases. V trimming: 1 base; J trimming: 3 bases; junction bases outside the gene matches: 6. The CDR3 contains 14 residues. Germline CDR1 and CDR2: GTSNPN and SVGIG (reference sequence).

Points on this clone: The CDR3 does not close with the conserved phenylalanine or tryptophan, likely indicating a read error. This chain uses TRBV20-1 with TRBJ1-1, with 7 bases matching TRBD1. This CDR3 has 13 amino acids. J was trimmed by 5 bases and V by 6 bases; bases with no gene match: 9. CDR1 and CDR2 from the germline V gene are DFQATT and SNEGSKA (reference sequence). CDR3 DNA: TGCAGTGCGAGTGGGACAGTGCCAACTGAAGCTTTCCTT. It yields the protein CSASGTVPTEAFL.

This clone is medium-sized (0.01 to 0.1%). This sequence joins TRBV7-8 and TRBJ2-7, with TRBD1 as a possible D gene (6 bases). Trimming removed 1 base at V and 2 bases at J, with 12 bases between. Germline V CDR1 and CDR2: SGHVS, FQNEAQ. The CDR3 consists of 15 residues. CDR3 protein: CASSLEGRGPYEQYF. The CDR3 nucleotides read TGTGCCAGCAGCTTAGAAGGCAGGGGACCCTACGAGCAGTACTTC. Filled out from reference TRBV7-8 and TRBJ2-7, the complete variable domain reads GAGVSQSPRYKVAKRGQDVALRCDPISGHVSLFWYQQALGQGPEFLTYFQNEAQLDKSGLPSDRFFAERPEGSVSTLKIQRTQQEDSAVYLCASSLEGRGPYEQYFGPGTRLTVT.